This T cell receptor (beta chain) emerged from a study of blood T cell repertoires in COVID-19. Original handling: Amplification from reference gene primers served as the basis for estimated nucleated cell counts. TCRdb's copy holds only in-frame clones and misses some; the assay was immunoSEQ multiplex PCR. V and J calls and clone size are as listed in that table; D and trimming were resolved from the DNA. The repertoire consists of tens of thousands of clones, with around 87% occurring once and the leading ten covering approximately 5%. This clone was picked up a small number of times. In the same sample, other DNA sequences code for this CDR3. The clonotype originates from a man aged 45-60 years with active COVID-19. The source material was peripheral blood.

In DNA form, the CDR3 reads TGTGCCAGCAACCGACAGGGACCGAACACTGAAGCTTTCTTT. Amino acid sequence: CASNRQGPNTEAFF. This chain joins TRBV27 and TRBJ1-1; 7 positions agree with TRBD1. The CDR3 sequence is 14 residues long. V trimming: 7 bases; J trimming: 1 base; junction bases outside the gene matches: 6. CDR1 is MNHEY, CDR2 SMNVEV, per germline (reference sequence).